The sequence of this T cell receptor beta chain was determined in a study of graft-versus-host responses after intestinal transplantation. About the study: All of the recipients had induction that used anti-thymocyte globulin, then tacrolimus and steroids for three to four years. Study results and caveats: The highest levels of circulating GvH clones went along with early declines in HvG clones after transplant.

Produced via immunoSEQ multiplex PCR; TCRdb's table is partial and in-frame only. This sample has about 23,000 clones, with over 35% found just once. Some 200,000 CFSE-labeled responder cells were plated with some 200,000 irradiated, violet-dye-labeled stimulator cells. Proliferating CFSE-low CD3+CD4+ and CD3+CD8+ responders were sorted after the reaction. The CDR3 is 13 amino acids. The V gene lost 9 bases and the J gene lost 5 bases, with 15 bases spanning the gap. Germline loops: CDR1 MNHEY, CDR2 SMNVEV (reference sequence). The chain employs TRBV27 and TRBJ2-3, with D unresolved. This clonotype was obtained from a human patient who was an organ donor for intestinal transplantation. Sequencing used alloreactive CD8+ T cells from a mixed lymphocyte reaction culture, obtained before transplantation. Stated subset: CFSE-low proliferating T cells sorted from approximately 6-day pre-transplant mixed lymphocyte reaction (GvH or HvG direction). CDR3 sequence: CASMPSQEDTQYF. The CDR3 DNA sequence: TGTGCCAGTATGCCTTCCCAGGAAGATACGCAGTATTTT.